This note documents a single T cell receptor (beta chain) sequence. The sample is drawn from a study of blood T cell repertoires in COVID-19. Overall study: Spain, Italy and the United States supplied samples that represented acute and convalescent COVID-19. T cells, B-cell-depleted T cells, or PBMCs provided the cDNA or gDNA that served as material.

Trimming stripped 0 bases from V and 8 bases from J, with 14 bases between. The CDR3 sequence is 16 residues long. From germline, CDR1 is MNHNS and CDR2 SASEGT. Study processing details: How many nucleated cells were present was estimated from reference gene primer amplification. Libraries were prepared by immunoSEQ multiplex PCR; TCRdb keeps only in-frame clonotypes and omits some of them. Clone size and V and J calls were adopted from that table, with D and trimming inferred from the DNA. Among 390,000 or so clones listed, 70% to 90% were seen once. This rearrangement joins TRBV6-1 to TRBJ1-6, with a tentative D call TRBD1 (5 bases). The sequencing input was peripheral blood. The TCR comes from a woman between 25 and 40 years old with active or convalescent COVID-19. The CDR3 is CASSEALVQGDSPLHF. CDR3 bases: TGTGCCAGCAGTGAAGCGCTGGTCCAAGGGGATTCACCCCTCCACTTT.